This T cell receptor (beta chain) was identified in a study of patients and donors after allogeneic stem cell transplantation. This clonotype came up many times. Germline loops: CDR1 SEHNR, CDR2 FQNEAQ (reference sequence). The CDR3 spans 13 residues. V dropped 3 bases and J dropped 5 bases, with 10 bases sitting between them. One entry per CDR3 protein, called by TCRdb with MiXCR from the RT-PCR reads. Among 25,000 or so distinct CDR3 sequences, roughly 8% were seen once, and the ten largest hold around 50%. The J gene is TRBJ2-5, the V gene TRBV7-9; perhaps TRBD2 as D (5 bases). The source of this sequence is a human donor who was either an allogeneic HSCT recipient or a stem cell or donor lymphocyte infusion donor (not recorded which). It is not recorded whose cells these are; they may come from a transplant donor. Sequencing was carried out using blood, either unsorted or a sorted T cell fraction (not recorded which). The CDR3 here is CASSLWQRETQYF. DNA of the CDR3: TGTGCCAGCAGCTTGTGGCAGCGGGAGACCCAGTACTTC.